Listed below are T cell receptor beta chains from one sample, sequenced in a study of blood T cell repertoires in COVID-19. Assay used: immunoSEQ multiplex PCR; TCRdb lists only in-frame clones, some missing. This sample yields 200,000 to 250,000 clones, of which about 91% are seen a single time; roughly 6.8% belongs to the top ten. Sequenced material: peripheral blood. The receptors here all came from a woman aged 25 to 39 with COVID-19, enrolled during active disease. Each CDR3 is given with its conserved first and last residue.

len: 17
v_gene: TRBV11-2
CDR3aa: CASSAYSTGAFQDTQYF

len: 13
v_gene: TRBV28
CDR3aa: CASSLPGTYEQYF

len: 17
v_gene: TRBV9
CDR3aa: CASSATSGREIQETQYF

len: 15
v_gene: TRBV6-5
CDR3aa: CASSYSTQGDQPQHF

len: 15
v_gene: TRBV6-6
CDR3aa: CASSRQGEGKTEAFF

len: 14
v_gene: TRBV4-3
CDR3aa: CASSQGLGADTQYF

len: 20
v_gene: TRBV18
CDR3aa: CASSPPIGDGERDPVDTQYF

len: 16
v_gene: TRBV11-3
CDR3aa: CASSLRAGGLEETQYF

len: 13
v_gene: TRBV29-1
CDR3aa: CSVAEPGNTEAFF

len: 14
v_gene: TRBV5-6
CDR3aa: CASRTTGYGTEAFF

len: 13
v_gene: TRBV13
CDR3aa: CASSQRQGTEQFF

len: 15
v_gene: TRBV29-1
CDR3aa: CSVWVGTTPGDTQYF

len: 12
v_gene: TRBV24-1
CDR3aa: CATSDGGTEAFF

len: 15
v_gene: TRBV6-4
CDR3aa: CASRAGTGGGNEQFF

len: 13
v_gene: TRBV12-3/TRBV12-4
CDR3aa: CASTWGNSYEQYF

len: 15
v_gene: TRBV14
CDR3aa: CASSQPTGGNEKLFF

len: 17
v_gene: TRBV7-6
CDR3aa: CASSLRKREGLSDEQFF

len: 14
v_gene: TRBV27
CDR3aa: CASSSSDRFYGYTF

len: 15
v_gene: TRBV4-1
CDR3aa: CASSVPGTPGGELFF

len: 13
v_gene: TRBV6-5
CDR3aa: CASSYSIGGLAFF

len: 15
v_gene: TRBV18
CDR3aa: CASSPRSSGEYTQYF

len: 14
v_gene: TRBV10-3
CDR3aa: CAISRKTVGYGYTF

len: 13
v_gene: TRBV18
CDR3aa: CASSLLGGTEAFF

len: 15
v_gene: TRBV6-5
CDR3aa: CASSPRAGSYNEQFF

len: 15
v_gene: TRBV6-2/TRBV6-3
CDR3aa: CASSNGVAAYNEQFF

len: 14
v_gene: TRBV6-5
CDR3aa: CASRGDRGLDEQFF

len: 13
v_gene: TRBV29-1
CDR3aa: CSVDGGAGEKLFF

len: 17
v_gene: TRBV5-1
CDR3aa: CASSLGTSGANQETQYF

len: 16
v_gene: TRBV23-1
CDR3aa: CASSQCGRGHGETQYF

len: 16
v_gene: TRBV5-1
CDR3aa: CASIIFPGQGGETQYF